These 25 T cell receptor beta chains share one sample of origin, sequenced in a study of CD8+ T cells in alopecia areata. cDNA prepared by RNA extraction and subsequent reverse transcription served as the template for sequencing. TCRdb keeps only in-frame clones here, not all; method: immunoSEQ multiplex PCR. The sample has hundreds of thousands of clones, roughly two thirds seen once; the top ten hold 1.2%. The source material was CD4+ T cells sorted from blood, sampled at week 0. These TCRs come from a human donor with alopecia areata.

This clone has just one count. The rearrangement links TRBV13 to TRBJ2-7, with D perhaps TRBD2 (6 bases). With 5 bases removed from V and 4 bases from J, the gap between germline ends came to 15 bases. The CDR3 totals 14 residues. CDR1 is PRHDT and CDR2 is FYEKMQ in the germline V gene (reference sequence). The CDR3 here is CASSRGITGYEQYF. CDR3 in DNA: TGTGCCAGCAGCCGGGGGATCACGGGATACGAGCAGTACTTC.

This clone was counted only a few times. V gene TRBV4-1 combines with J gene TRBJ1-4, with D unresolved. The CDR3 is 12 residues long. Looked up from germline, CDR1 is MGHRA and CDR2 is YSYEKL. V was trimmed by 2 bases and J by 8 bases, leaving 6 bases between them. The CDR3: CASSQPQEKLFF. DNA for the CDR3: TGCGCCAGCAGCCAACCACAAGAAAAACTGTTTTTT.

The V call is TRBV29-1, the J call TRBJ2-2; D is undetermined. The germline V gene encodes CDR1 SQVTM and CDR2 ANQGSEA. This CDR3 comprises 13 residues. The CDR3 spells CSGAHLLTGELFF. Written as DNA, the CDR3 is TGCTCCGGAGCACACTTGCTGACCGGGGAGCTGTTTTTT.

The chain couples TRBV9 to TRBJ1-6; no firm D call. From germline, CDR1 is SGDLS and CDR2 YYNGEE. V lost 0 bases to trimming and J lost 7 bases, with 8 bases between them. The CDR3 is 14 residues long. The CDR3 DNA reads as TGTGCCAGCAGCGTAGAGGAAAACAATTCACCCCTCCACTTT. Its translation is CASSVEENNSPLHF.

This clone was found once. The chain combines TRBV27 with TRBJ1-6; the D is unclear. Trimming took off 8 bases at V and 6 bases at J, with 17 bases between the two ends. This CDR3 region has 15 residues. The germline V gene has CDR1 MNHEY and CDR2 SMNVEV (reference sequence). This chain's CDR3 is CASVPTRPPNSPLHF. CDR3 DNA sequence: TGTGCCAGCGTCCCGACGCGGCCCCCTAATTCACCCCTCCACTTT.

The V gene is TRBV30, the J gene TRBJ1-2; D unclear. The CDR3 has 12 residues. V was clipped by 3 bases and J by 3 bases, with 8 bases between them. Germline-derived CDR1 and CDR2 are GTSNPN and SVGIG (reference sequence). CDR3 nucleotides: TGTGCCTGGAGGCAACCGGACTATGGCTACACCTTC. Translated: CAWRQPDYGYTF.

This clone came up once. The J gene is TRBJ2-5, the V gene TRBV5-6; D remains unclear. Germline V gives CDR1 SGHDT, CDR2 YYEEEE. Trimming took off 4 bases at V and 1 base at J, with 8 bases between the two ends. CDR3 length equals 13 residues. In nucleotides, the CDR3 is TGTGCCAGCAGCCAACAGCTCCAAGAGACCCAGTACTTC. As protein: CASSQQLQETQYF.

In this sample, this clone turned up a few times. This chain uses TRBV5-4 with TRBJ2-6, with TRBD1 matching 10 bases. There are 17 residues in the CDR3. Germline CDR1 reads SGHNT; CDR2 reads YYREEE (reference sequence). J lost 0 bases, V lost 4 bases, and 4 bases had no gene match. CDR3 loop: CASSQGQGSSGANVLTF. For the CDR3, the DNA is TGTGCCAGCAGCCAGGGACAGGGGAGCTCTGGGGCCAACGTCCTGACTTTC.

CDR3: CASSLDAEANYGYTF. In DNA, the CDR3 is TGTGCCAGCAGCTTAGACGCGGAAGCTAACTATGGCTACACCTTC. The chain uses TRBV11-2 and TRBJ1-2, with no clear D. Germline lookup yields CDR1 SGHAT and CDR2 FQNNGV. This CDR3 spans 15 amino acids. V was cut by 0 bases and J by 0 bases, with 8 bases left in between.

The chain links TRBV9 to TRBJ1-5; D is uncertain. Trimming removed 5 bases at V and 2 bases at J, with 14 bases between. CDR3 length: 15 residues. Germline lookup yields CDR1 SGDLS and CDR2 YYNGEE. The CDR3 nucleotides read TGTGCCAGCAGGGGCCTGTCAGTTGGCAATCAGCCCCAGCATTTT. This encodes CASRGLSVGNQPQHF.

The rearrangement uses TRBV7-6 and TRBJ2-2; no clear D gene. Trimming removed 2 bases from V and 0 bases from J, with 10 bases in between. Germline CDR1 reads SGHVS; CDR2 reads FNYEAQ. The CDR3 contains 16 residues. CDR3 loop: CASSLIAFANTGELFF. Here the CDR3 DNA reads TGTGCCAGCAGCTTAATCGCCTTCGCGAACACCGGGGAGCTGTTTTTT. Full variable domain (missing parts from reference TRBV7-6 and TRBJ2-2): GAGVSQSPRYKVTKRGQDVALRCDPISGHVSLYWYRQALGQGPEFLTYFNYEAQQDKSGLPNDRFSAERPEGSISTLTIQRTEQRDSAMYRCASSLIAFANTGELFFGEGSRLTVL.

This chain links TRBV30 with TRBJ2-2; 9 nucleotides line up with TRBD1. Germline CDR1 and CDR2: GTSNPN and SVGIG (reference sequence). The CDR3 spans 15 residues. V lost 3 bases, J lost 2 bases, and 4 bases stayed unmatched. DNA for the CDR3: TGTGCCTGGAGAGGGGACAGGGCTAACACCGGGGAGCTGTTTTTT. Residues: CAWRGDRANTGELFF.

The V and J genes are TRBV30 and TRBJ1-2, with 8 bases that match TRBD1. This CDR3 has 11 amino acids. CDR1 and CDR2 (germline): GTSNPN, SVGIG (reference sequence). Losses at the gene ends were 7 bases for V and 5 bases for J; bases not matched to a gene: 3. CDR3 region: CAYTGGYGYTF. In DNA form, the CDR3 reads TGTGCCTACACAGGGGGTTATGGCTACACCTTC.

This clone was recorded a few times. The chain has TRBV7-2 and TRBJ2-2; D call uncertain. CDR1 and CDR2 (germline): SGHTA, FQGNSA. Trimming stripped 1 base from V and 1 base from J, with 4 bases between. This CDR3 has 14 residues. DNA of the CDR3: TGTGCCAGCAGCTTAGGAGGGAACACCGGGGAGCTGTTTTTT. Amino acid sequence: CASSLGGNTGELFF. The whole variable domain, filled in from reference TRBV7-2 and TRBJ2-2, reads GAGVSQSPSNKVTEKGKDVELRCDPISGHTALYWYRQSLGQGLEFLIYFQGNSAPDKSGLPSDRFSAERTGGSVSTLTIQRTQQEDSAVYLCASSLGGNTGELFFGEGSRLTVL.

The gene calls are TRBV30 and TRBJ2-2; D is ambiguous. The CDR3 length is 12 residues. Trimming took off 3 bases at V and 7 bases at J, with 9 bases between the two ends. Germline V CDR1 and CDR2: GTSNPN, SVGIG (reference sequence). The CDR3 nucleotides read TGTGCCTGGAGGGTCGGTCGCGGGGAGCTGTTTTTT. Residues: CAWRVGRGELFF. Filled out from reference TRBV30 and TRBJ2-2, the complete variable domain reads SQTIHQWPATLVQPVGSPLSLECTVEGTSNPNLYWYRQAAGRGLQLLFYSVGIGQISSEVPQNLSASRPQDRQFILSSKKLLLSDSGFYLCAWRVGRGELFFGEGSRLTVL.

V and J are TRBV11-2 and TRBJ2-5; D unclear. The CDR3 runs 11 residues. CDR1 and CDR2 from the germline V gene are SGHAT and FQNNGV. With 3 bases removed from V and 5 bases from J, the gap between germline ends came to 4 bases. CDR3 in DNA: TGTGCCAGCAGCTTTTATGAGACCCAGTACTTC. Translation: CASSFYETQYF.

The rearrangement joins TRBV7-9 to TRBJ1-1; 8 bases map to TRBD1. V shed 5 bases, J shed 7 bases, and the junction held 6 bases outside the gene matches. The CDR3 loop spans 13 amino acids. Germline assignment: CDR1 SEHNR and CDR2 FQNEAQ (reference sequence). CDR3 in DNA: TGTGCCAGCAGCACGACAGGGGAGGGTGAAGCTTTCTTT. The encoded protein is CASSTTGEGEAFF.

The V call is TRBV30, the J call TRBJ2-5; 7 bases agree with TRBD2. Germline-derived CDR1 and CDR2 are GTSNPN and SVGIG (reference sequence). The junction had 9 bases not matched to a gene; V was cut back by 7 bases and J by 4 bases. This CDR3 has 13 amino acids. The CDR3 nucleotides are TGTGCCTACCAGCGGGGTCAGGGAGAGACCCAGTACTTC. Encoded protein: CAYQRGQGETQYF. The full variable domain, its missing parts supplied by reference TRBV30 and TRBJ2-5, is SQTIHQWPATLVQPVGSPLSLECTVEGTSNPNLYWYRQAAGRGLQLLFYSVGIGQISSEVPQNLSASRPQDRQFILSSKKLLLSDSGFYLCAYQRGQGETQYFGPGTRLLVL.

V and J are TRBV13 and TRBJ2-7, with D perhaps being TRBD1 or TRBD2 (6 bases each). Germline V gives CDR1 PRHDT, CDR2 FYEKMQ (reference sequence). V was shortened by 2 bases and J by 2 bases, with 10 bases between the two germline ends. This CDR3 is 14 amino acids long. CDR3 protein: CASSLRGTPYEQYF. CDR3 in DNA: TGTGCCAGCAGCTTACGCGGGACACCCTACGAGCAGTACTTC.

The chain employs TRBV4-2 and TRBJ2-1, with TRBD1 as a possible D gene (6 bases). The germline V gene encodes CDR1 LGHNA and CDR2 YNFKEQ. V lost 6 bases and J 6 bases, leaving 9 bases between the germline ends. The CDR3 has 12 residues. CDR3 bases: TGTGCCAGCAGAGGACAGAGCAATGAGCAGTTCTTC. This translates into CASRGQSNEQFF.

V usage is TRBV5-6 and J usage is TRBJ2-1; perhaps TRBD2 as D (6 bases). Trimming left V 2 bases short and J 9 bases short, with 18 bases between. This CDR3 has 15 amino acids. Germline V gene lookup returns CDR1 SGHDT and CDR2 YYEEEE. CDR3 region: CASSFEWGVQSEQFF. CDR3 DNA: TGTGCCAGCAGCTTTGAGTGGGGGGTTCAATCTGAGCAGTTCTTC.

The chain recombines TRBV6-5 with TRBJ1-1; 7 positions agree with TRBD1. V dropped 6 bases and J dropped 5; count of bases not matched to a gene: 9. In germline, CDR1 is MNHEY, CDR2 SVGAGI. This CDR3 has 14 amino acids. CDR3 sequence: CASSPTGRRTEAFF. The CDR3 coding sequence is TGTGCCAGCAGCCCGACAGGGCGGCGGACTGAAGCTTTCTTT.

The rearrangement links TRBV7-9 to TRBJ2-7, with unresolved D. This CDR3 contains 13 residues. Germline V CDR1 and CDR2: SEHNR, FQNEAQ (reference sequence). V lost 0 bases and J lost 5, with 8 bases in between. The CDR3 region is CASSLAGFDEQYF. CDR3 nucleotide sequence: TGTGCCAGCAGCTTAGCGGGGTTCGACGAGCAGTACTTC.

The chain recombines TRBV19 with TRBJ1-6; no clear D gene. CDR1 is LNHDA, CDR2 SQIVND, per germline (reference sequence). Trimming removed 5 bases at V and 8 bases at J, with 7 bases between. CDR3 length: 12 amino acids. CDR3 in amino acids: CASSHTDSPLHF. CDR3 nucleotide sequence: TGTGCCAGTAGTCACACGGATTCACCCCTCCACTTT.

This clone was counted a single time. The rearrangement links TRBV30 to TRBJ1-1, with D possibly being TRBD1 (5 bases). This CDR3 is 13 amino acids long. The germline V gene encodes CDR1 GTSNPN and CDR2 SVGIG (reference sequence). The V end was cut by 0 bases, the J end by 8 bases, with 13 bases between. DNA for the CDR3: TGTGCCTGGAGTGTACTCTATGGGGGAGAAGCTTTCTTT. It specifies CAWSVLYGGEAFF.